The 30 T cell receptor beta chains given below trace back to one sample, sequenced in a study of identical twins. TCRdb reprocessed the 5' RACE reads with MiXCR, giving one entry per CDR3 protein. The sample lists more than 400,000 distinct CDR3 sequences, roughly 15% occurring once. This same sample was also part of a study on yellow fever vaccine responses in identical twins.

Sequenced input: CD4+ T cells sorted from blood. The receptors come from a woman aged 18-29 years in good health.

This clonotype was observed a few times. The rearrangement joins TRBV29-1 to TRBJ1-2; 8 nucleotides line up with TRBD1. The germline gives CDR1 SQVTM, CDR2 ANQGSEA. This CDR3 has 13 amino acids. J was trimmed by 8 bases and V by 5 bases; bases with no gene match: 10. The CDR3 here is CSVPHRGEGGYTF. CDR3 in DNA: TGCAGCGTTCCCCACAGGGGGGAAGGAGGCTACACCTTC.

This clonotype was observed a handful of times. The chain joins TRBV20-1 to TRBJ2-3; 8 nucleotides match TRBD2. CDR3 length equals 16 residues. The V segment lost 6 bases and the J segment 5 bases; nucleotides outside the gene matches: 16. Germline CDR1 is DFQATT and CDR2 is SNEGSKA (reference sequence). CDR3 in DNA: TGCAGTGCCAGCTTGAAACGGGGGGGGGTTAGAGATACGCAGTATTTT. Protein product: CSASLKRGGVRDTQYF.

The chain carries TRBV5-1 and TRBJ2-5; D remains unclear. Germline values: CDR1 SGHRS, CDR2 YFSETQ. CDR3 length: 12 residues. The V gene lost 6 bases and the J gene lost 2 bases, with 8 bases spanning the gap. CDR3 in amino acids: CASKTVQETQYF. CDR3 nucleotide sequence: TGCGCCAGCAAGACTGTACAAGAGACCCAGTACTTC. Using reference TRBV5-1 and TRBJ2-5 for the parts outside the CDR3, the full variable domain is KAGVTQTPRYLIKTRGQQVTLSCSPISGHRSVSWYQQTPGQGLQFLFEYFSETQRNKGNFPGRFSGRQFSNSRSEMNVSTLELGDSALYLCASKTVQETQYFGPGTRLLVL.

This clonotype came up once. The DNA is left out, because the CDR3 cannot be placed on it with certainty; the CDR3 is given as TCRdb lists it. The chain recombines TRBV12-5 with TRBJ1-5. Looked up from germline, CDR1 is LGHNT and CDR2 is FRNRAP. Inclusive of both ends, the CDR3 amounts to 15 amino acids. The CDR3 sequence: CASGLAQASNQPQHF.

The rearrangement uses TRBV11-3 and TRBJ2-1; the match to TRBD2 covers 8 bases. The CDR3 runs 16 residues. V lost 5 bases and J lost 9; bases outside the gene matches: 15. Per germline, CDR1 SGHNT and CDR2 YENEEA. For the CDR3, the DNA is TGTGCCAGCAGCATAGCCCGGACTAGCCTTCAGGGTGAGCAGTTCTTC. The encoded protein is CASSIARTSLQGEQFF.

This chain links TRBV11-2 with TRBJ2-3, with 7 bases identical to TRBD2. The CDR3 is 15 amino acids. Trimming removed 3 bases from V and 6 bases from J; junction bases left unmatched: 9. The V gene's germline CDR1 is SGHAT and CDR2 FQNNGV. The CDR3 sequence is CASSLFRGVGDTQYF. The CDR3 nucleotides are TGTGCCAGCAGCTTGTTTCGGGGGGTGGGGGATACGCAGTATTTT.

The chain combines TRBV20-1 with TRBJ2-3; D gene ambiguous. Germline V CDR1 and CDR2: DFQATT, SNEGSKA (reference sequence). Trimming stripped 0 bases from V and 2 bases from J, with 21 bases between. The CDR3 has 18 residues. CDR3 nucleotides: TGCAGTGCTAGAGATTGGGGTAGCCCTTATTCCGTCACAGATACGCAGTATTTT. Amino acids: CSARDWGSPYSVTDTQYF.

The chain couples TRBV20-1 to TRBJ2-4; 9 nucleotides agree with TRBD1. The CDR3 is 13 amino acids. Germline lookup yields CDR1 DFQATT and CDR2 SNEGSKA (reference sequence). V was pared by 4 bases and J by 4 bases, with 2 bases of the junction left unmatched. This CDR3 is CSATGTGKNIQYF. The CDR3 DNA reads as TGCAGTGCTACCGGGACAGGGAAAAACATTCAGTACTTC.

The chain is built from TRBV15 and TRBJ1-2, with TRBD1 matching over 9 bases. This CDR3 region has 15 residues. In germline, CDR1 is LNHNV, CDR2 YYDKDF (reference sequence). Trimming took 0 bases from V and 6 from J; bases not matched to a gene: 5. CDR3 DNA: TGTGCCACCAGCAGAGATGTGGGACAGGGTGATGGCTACACCTTC. This encodes CATSRDVGQGDGYTF. Using reference TRBV15 and TRBJ1-2 for the parts outside the CDR3, the full variable domain is DAMVIQNPRYQVTQFGKPVTLSCSQTLNHNVMYWYQQKSSQAPKLLFHYYDKDFNNEADTPDNFQSRRPNTSFCFLDIRSPGLGDTAMYLCATSRDVGQGDGYTFGSGTRLTVV.

This clonotype has a count of ten or more. The chain combines TRBV12-3 or TRBV12-4 with TRBJ1-1; TRBD1 is a possible D gene (6 bases). Trimming stripped 5 bases from V and 5 bases from J, with 12 bases between. This CDR3 has 13 amino acids. CDR3 DNA sequence: TGTGCCAGCAGTCAACAGGGACGGACTGAAGCTTTCTTT. Translated: CASSQQGRTEAFF.

This clonotype turned up a few times. The V and J genes are TRBV4-2 and TRBJ2-5; no reliable D call. The CDR3 loop spans 16 amino acids. The V gene's germline CDR1 is LGHNA and CDR2 YNFKEQ. Trimming stripped 1 base from V and 5 bases from J, with 17 bases between. The CDR3, as DNA: TGTGCCAGCAGCCAAGGTGACCCCGCCCTCGGTGAGACCCAGTACTTC. Its translation: CASSQGDPALGETQYF.

The chain carries TRBV20-1 and TRBJ2-3; D may match TRBD1 or TRBD2 (5 bases each). Trimming pared 4 bases from V and 0 bases from J, leaving 8 bases between. The CDR3 is 13 amino acids. Per germline, CDR1 DFQATT and CDR2 SNEGSKA (reference sequence). As DNA, the CDR3 is TGCAGTGCTACTGGGGGAAGCACAGATACGCAGTATTTT. It specifies CSATGGSTDTQYF.

This clonotype occurred a few times. J is TRBJ2-7 and V is TRBV3-1; D gene uncertain. The V and J ends lost 0 bases and 6 bases respectively, with 12 bases between them. Germline V gene sequence: CDR1 LGHDT, CDR2 YNNKEL (reference sequence). The length of the CDR3 is 14 residues. The CDR3 here is CASSQDPLPAEQYF. In DNA form, the CDR3 reads TGTGCCAGCAGCCAAGATCCTTTGCCGGCCGAGCAGTACTTC.

The chain combines TRBV21-1 with TRBJ2-7. TRBV21-1 is tagged as a pseudogene. This CDR3 spans 14 amino acids. CDR3 amino acids: CASSKVNFAYEQYF. The CDR3 nucleotides are TGTGCCAGCAGCAAGGTGAACTTCGCCTACGAGCAGTACTTC.

This clonotype was picked up many times. The chain uses TRBV20-1 and TRBJ2-1; D ambiguous. The CDR3 length is 11 residues. Trimming removed 5 bases at V and 5 bases at J, with 7 bases between. Per germline, CDR1 DFQATT and CDR2 SNEGSKA (reference sequence). CDR3 sequence reads: CSAGSNNEQFF. The DNA for the CDR3 is TGCAGTGCTGGTTCCAACAATGAGCAGTTCTTC.

The chain carries TRBV3-1 and TRBJ2-3; D call uncertain. The CDR3 runs to 17 residues. Trimming cost V 3 bases and J 3 bases, with 19 bases left between them. In germline, CDR1 is LGHDT, CDR2 YNNKEL (reference sequence). The CDR3 protein is CASSHEVGIPTTDTQYF. In DNA form, the CDR3 reads TGTGCCAGCAGCCATGAAGTGGGTATCCCCACAACAGATACGCAGTATTTT.

This CDR3 reads CASSQPQGNTEAFF. The CDR3, as DNA: TGTGCCAGCAGCCAACCACAGGGAAACACTGAAGCTTTCTTT. The chain combines TRBV3-1 with TRBJ1-1, with D possibly TRBD1 on 6 matching bases. Germline V lookup: CDR1 LGHDT, CDR2 YNNKEL (reference sequence). Trimming took 2 bases from V and 2 from J, leaving 9 bases between them. This CDR3 contains 14 residues.

The V call is TRBV19, the J call TRBJ2-1; 10 positions agree with TRBD2. The J segment lost 1 base and the V segment lost 3 bases, leaving 6 bases of the junction unmatched. Per germline, CDR1 LNHDA and CDR2 SQIVND (reference sequence). The CDR3 runs 17 residues. The CDR3 is CASSIPGLAESYNEQFF. The CDR3 DNA follows: TGTGCCAGTAGTATCCCCGGACTAGCGGAGTCCTACAATGAGCAGTTCTTC.

This clonotype has only a few counts. This rearrangement joins TRBV5-1 to TRBJ1-4; D might be TRBD1 (6 bases). The CDR3 is made up of 19 amino acids. Deletions cut 1 base from V and 0 bases from J, with 19 bases between. Germline V lookup: CDR1 SGHRS, CDR2 YFSETQ. As DNA, the CDR3 is TGCGCCAGCAGCTTGAACAGTCCCGGGACATTCGCAACTAATGAAAAACTGTTTTTT. Protein: CASSLNSPGTFATNEKLFF. The complete variable domain, with remaining parts taken from reference TRBV5-1 and TRBJ1-4, reads KAGVTQTPRYLIKTRGQQVTLSCSPISGHRSVSWYQQTPGQGLQFLFEYFSETQRNKGNFPGRFSGRQFSNSRSEMNVSTLELGDSALYLCASSLNSPGTFATNEKLFFGSGTQLSVL.

This clonotype showed up many times. The chain has TRBV12-3 or TRBV12-4 and TRBJ1-3; no clear D gene. The ends were cut back, 4 bases at V and 3 bases at J, with 4 bases in the middle. The CDR3 is 12 residues long. CDR3 nucleotide sequence: TGTGCCAGCAGTTCCCTTGGAAACACCATATATTTT. Its protein product is CASSSLGNTIYF.

This clonotype was seen repeatedly, ten times or more. The V gene is TRBV7-9, the J gene TRBJ1-1, with D unclear. This CDR3 comprises 13 residues. Germline V lookup: CDR1 SEHNR, CDR2 FQNEAQ (reference sequence). Trimming left V 5 bases short and J 5 bases short, with 12 bases between. CDR3 loop: CASSDKGGTEAFF. CDR3 DNA: TGTGCCAGCAGCGACAAAGGAGGGACTGAAGCTTTCTTT.

This clonotype showed up just once. The chain employs TRBV5-1 and TRBJ2-5; D gene ambiguous. This CDR3 has 13 amino acids. CDR1 and CDR2 from the germline V gene are SGHRS and YFSETQ. V gave up 0 bases and J gave up 5 bases, with 8 bases separating them. Here the CDR3 DNA reads TGCGCCAGCAGCTTGGGGTTTTTGGAGACCCAGTACTTC. It encodes CASSLGFLETQYF.

This chain uses TRBV12-3 or TRBV12-4 with TRBJ2-1; D ambiguous. The CDR3 loop spans 13 amino acids. Between the trimmed V and J ends, which lost 2 bases and 8 bases, there was a span of 10 bases. CDR3 bases: TGTGCCAGCAGTTTATCCGGTTTCGATGAGCAGTTCTTC. Amino acid sequence: CASSLSGFDEQFF.

The V gene is TRBV27, the J gene TRBJ2-3, with 7 bases matching TRBD2. The CDR3 totals 16 residues. The germline CDR1 and CDR2 sequences are MNHEY and SMNVEV (reference sequence). V trimming: 3 bases; J trimming: 1 base; junction bases outside the gene matches: 7. CDR3 loop: CASSFLSGAGTDTQYF. In nucleotides, the CDR3 is TGTGCCAGCAGTTTCCTCAGCGGGGCGGGCACAGATACGCAGTATTTT.

The chain uses TRBV14 and TRBJ2-6; D is possibly TRBD1 (6 bases). CDR3 length equals 16 residues. CDR1 SGHDN and CDR2 FVKESK come from the germline V gene. Trimming stripped 1 base from V and 2 bases from J, with 9 bases between. CDR3 amino acids: CASSQATGAGANVLTF. CDR3 DNA sequence: TGTGCCAGCAGCCAAGCGACAGGCGCTGGGGCCAACGTCCTGACTTTC. Based on the CDR3 plus reference TRBV14 and TRBJ2-6, the full variable domain is EAGVTQFPSHSVIEKGQTVTLRCDPISGHDNLYWYRRVMGKEIKFLLHFVKESKQDESGMPNNRFLAERTGGTYSTLKVQPAELEDSGVYFCASSQATGAGANVLTFGAGSRLTVL.

This clonotype was picked up a small number of times. The rearrangement uses TRBV25-1 and TRBJ1-5; 9 bases line up with TRBD1. V dropped 2 bases and J dropped 2; count of bases not matched to a gene: 4. The CDR3 has 16 amino acids. CDR1 MGHDK and CDR2 SYGVNS come from the germline V gene. The CDR3 DNA is TGTGCCAGCAGTGAAACAGGGGGCGCGGGCAATCAGCCCCAGCATTTT. Amino acids: CASSETGGAGNQPQHF.

This clonotype turned up a few times. The rearrangement joins TRBV28 to TRBJ2-5; either TRBD1 or TRBD2 may fit D (5 bases each). Deletions cut 4 bases from V and 3 bases from J, with 12 bases between. The CDR3 consists of 14 residues. Germline V gives CDR1 MDHEN, CDR2 SYDVKM. This CDR3 is CASSSGLGKETQYF. The CDR3 DNA reads as TGTGCCAGCAGTTCGGGGCTAGGGAAAGAGACCCAGTACTTC.

The CDR3 region is CASSQDYGSNQPQHF. CDR3 coding DNA: TGCGCCAGCAGCCAAGATTACGGGAGCAATCAGCCCCAGCATTTT. The V gene is TRBV4-1, the J gene TRBJ1-5, with D hard to call. Germline values: CDR1 MGHRA, CDR2 YSYEKL. The CDR3 sequence is 15 residues long. V was trimmed by 0 bases and J by 1 base, leaving 7 bases between them.

In the case of this clonotype: The junction and the germline gene differ at one end; a read error may be behind it. The gene calls are TRBV11-3 and TRBJ2-1; 10 bases are a match to TRBD2. This CDR3 contains 16 residues. Germline V gene sequence: CDR1 SGHNT, CDR2 YENEEA. Here the CDR3 reads CASSASGGGSDNEQFF. The DNA for the CDR3 is TGTGCCAGCAGTGCTAGCGGGGGTGGCTCCGACAATGAGCAGTTCTTC. The complete variable domain, with remaining parts taken from reference TRBV11-3 and TRBJ2-1, reads EAGVVQSPRYKIIEKKQPVAFWCNPISGHNTLYWYLQNLGQGPELLIRYENEEAVDDSQLPKDRFSAERLKGVDSTLKIQPAELGDSAVYLCASSASGGGSDNEQFFGPGTRLTVL.

This clonotype has just a few counts. This rearrangement joins TRBV12-3 or TRBV12-4 to TRBJ1-1, with TRBD1 identical over 9 bases. V trimming: 7 bases; J trimming: 5 bases; junction bases outside the gene matches: 8. The CDR3 covers 14 residues. The CDR3 coding sequence is TGTGCCAGCATCGCCGGACAGGGGAGGACTGAAGCTTTCTTT. Translated, it gives CASIAGQGRTEAFF.